This T cell receptor beta chain was captured by sequencing in a study of T cell responses to AZD1222 COVID-19 vaccine. Sequenced by immunoSEQ multiplex PCR; TCRdb stores in-frame clones only, minus some. The profile shows about 79,000 clones, 80% of them singletons. V shed 6 bases and J 2 bases; nucleotides not matched to a gene: 5. CDR3 length: 14 amino acids. Germline CDR1 and CDR2: LGHNA and YNFKEQ. The sequencing here drew on peripheral blood, taken on day 0 of AZD1222 vaccination. The clonotype was recovered from an adult in good health. The J gene is TRBJ2-3, the V gene TRBV4-2; TRBD1 aligns across 7 bases. The CDR3, as DNA: TGTGCCAGCAGACCACAGGGGAACACAGATACGCAGTATTTT. It codes for CASRPQGNTDTQYF.